These 17 T cell receptor beta chains came from one sample sequenced in a study of T cells after somatic rescue of genetic block. Libraries were prepared by immunoSEQ multiplex PCR; TCRdb keeps only in-frame clonotypes and omits some of them. Counted here are tens of thousands of clones, just under 90% occurring once; the ten biggest clones make up 1.5% to 2%. The specimen was peripheral blood mononuclear cells (PBMCs). The receptors here all came from a woman younger than 35.

The chain couples TRBV4-2 to TRBJ1-5; D gene unclear. The CDR3 length is 16 residues. Germline V lookup: CDR1 LGHNA, CDR2 YNFKEQ. Trimming cost V 1 base and J 4 bases, with 14 bases left between them. The CDR3 is CASSQGGDGRNQPQHF. The DNA for the CDR3 is TGTGCCAGCAGCCAAGGTGGAGACGGAAGAAATCAGCCCCAGCATTTT.

J is TRBJ2-3 and V is TRBV7-2; D gene ambiguous. Between the trimmed V and J ends, which lost 3 bases and 2 bases, there was a span of 6 bases. Germline loops: CDR1 SGHTA, CDR2 FQGNSA. The CDR3 spans 13 residues. The CDR3 DNA follows: TGTGCCAGCAGCTTGGTTTTCACAGATACGCAGTATTTT. It yields the protein CASSLVFTDTQYF.

The chain combines TRBV6-6 with TRBJ1-4, with unresolved D. V was cut by 0 bases and J by 6 bases, with 11 bases left in between. CDR3 size: 15 residues. Looked up from germline, CDR1 is MNHNY and CDR2 is SVGAGI (reference sequence). The CDR3 loop is CASSYSGTPDEKLFF. For the CDR3, the DNA is TGTGCCAGCAGTTACTCAGGCACGCCTGATGAAAAACTGTTTTTT.

DNA for the CDR3: TGTGCCTGGAGTGTACAGGGGGTGTATGGCTACACCTTC. As protein: CAWSVQGVYGYTF. The gene calls are TRBV30 and TRBJ1-2, with 8 positions matching TRBD1. V gave up 0 bases and J gave up 5 bases; unmatched junction bases: 2. The CDR3 consists of 13 residues. CDR1 and CDR2 from the germline V gene are GTSNPN and SVGIG (reference sequence).

This clone was seen a handful of times. The chain joins TRBV2 to TRBJ1-2; 8 bases match TRBD1. Trimming took 8 bases from V and 5 from J; bases not matched to a gene: 10. The CDR3 contains 14 residues. Germline V CDR1 and CDR2: SNHLY, FYNNEI. Written as DNA, the CDR3 is TGTGCCAGCCGGGGGGCAGGGGGCTTGTATGGCTACACCTTC. It yields the protein CASRGAGGLYGYTF.

This chain connects TRBV11-2 to TRBJ1-5; TRBD1 agrees at 7 bases. The V segment lost 5 bases and the J segment 0 bases; nucleotides outside the gene matches: 4. The CDR3 sequence is 15 residues long. Germline V gene lookup returns CDR1 SGHAT and CDR2 FQNNGV. Here the CDR3 DNA reads TGTGCCAGCAGCCTTGACAGGGTTAGCAATCAGCCCCAGCATTTT. Translating gives CASSLDRVSNQPQHF.

As concerns this clone: The conserved phenylalanine or tryptophan normally closing the CDR3 is absent here, so this likely arose from a read error. This chain links TRBV11-1 with TRBJ1-2; TRBD1 might be the D (6 bases). V was clipped by 5 bases and J by 6 bases, with 13 bases between them. The length of the CDR3 is 13 residues. CDR1 is SGHAT and CDR2 is FQDESV in the germline V gene (reference sequence). CDR3 amino acids: CASSTNRVHGYTV. The CDR3 DNA sequence: TGTGCCAGCAGCACCAACAGGGTTCATGGCTACACCGTC.

The chain combines TRBV15 with TRBJ1-4; no clear D gene. Trimming stripped 9 bases from V and 5 bases from J, with 19 bases between. The CDR3 totals 15 residues. Germline lookup yields CDR1 LNHNV and CDR2 YYDKDF (reference sequence). CDR3 protein: CATRDTRLMNEKLFF. The CDR3 DNA follows: TGTGCCACTAGAGATACCCGCCTCATGAATGAAAAACTGTTTTTT.

The V call is TRBV10-2, the J call TRBJ2-7, with D perhaps matching TRBD2 (7 bases). Trimming removed 3 bases at V and 4 bases at J, with 13 bases between. The CDR3 runs 14 residues. Germline assignment: CDR1 WSHSY and CDR2 SAAADI. The CDR3 protein is CASSDRGGRYEQYF. CDR3 DNA: TGCGCCAGCAGTGACAGGGGCGGGAGATACGAGCAGTACTTC.

CDR3 in amino acids: CSVERNQNTGELFF. The CDR3 nucleotides read TGCAGCGTCGAAAGGAACCAAAACACCGGGGAGCTGTTTTTT. The chain uses TRBV29-1 and TRBJ2-2; D remains ambiguous. Trimming removed 6 bases from V and 2 bases from J, with 13 bases in between. Germline CDR1 and CDR2: SQVTM and ANQGSEA. The CDR3 covers 14 residues.

The chain carries TRBV7-8 and TRBJ1-2; D gene uncertain. CDR1 is SGHVS and CDR2 is FQNEAQ in the germline V gene. Deletions cut 2 bases from V and 0 bases from J, with 10 bases between. This CDR3 comprises 15 residues. The CDR3 DNA sequence: TGTGCCAGCAGCTTAATCCAGGCAACTAACTATGGCTACACCTTC. Amino acids: CASSLIQATNYGYTF.

CDR3 region: CASSLALAGPWNEQFF. In DNA, the CDR3 is TGTGCCAGCAGCTTGGCCCTAGCGGGCCCTTGGAATGAGCAGTTCTTC. The chain couples TRBV5-6 to TRBJ2-1, with TRBD2 matching over 8 bases. J gave up 7 bases and V 0 bases, and 9 bases lay outside the gene matches. The CDR3 contains 16 residues. The germline gives CDR1 SGHDT, CDR2 YYEEEE.

This chain links TRBV9 with TRBJ2-2; 8 bases are a match to TRBD2. Trimming took 3 bases from V and 7 from J; bases not matched to a gene: 8. The CDR3 extends over 15 amino acids. The germline CDR1 and CDR2 sequences are SGDLS and YYNGEE. The CDR3: CASSDTSGLGGELFF. The CDR3 DNA reads TGTGCCAGCAGCGACACTAGCGGTCTTGGCGGGGAGCTGTTTTTT.

This clone was detected only once. The chain uses TRBV10-3 and TRBJ1-1, with TRBD1 matching over 10 bases. Germline loops: CDR1 ENHRY, CDR2 SYGVKD. The CDR3 extends over 16 amino acids. With 6 bases clipped from V and 0 bases from J, the junction kept 7 bases outside the gene matches. CDR3 DNA: TGTGCCATCAGCGTGGGGACAGGGGCTTTGAACACTGAAGCTTTCTTT. Its protein is CAISVGTGALNTEAFF.

The sample holds one count of this clone. The V call is TRBV19, the J call TRBJ1-1; the D is unclear. Germline CDR1 and CDR2: LNHDA and SQIVND (reference sequence). The V end was cut by 7 bases, the J end by 4 bases, with 16 bases between. The CDR3 spans 14 residues. The CDR3 nucleotides are TGTGCCAGTACCCCAGCAACTTGGGGCACTGAAGCTTTCTTT. It codes for CASTPATWGTEAFF.

The chain recombines TRBV9 with TRBJ2-3; D possibly corresponds to TRBD2 (7 bases). Germline V lookup: CDR1 SGDLS, CDR2 YYNGEE. The V end lost 5 bases, the J end lost 2 bases, and 15 bases lay between the germline ends. The CDR3 runs to 15 residues. As DNA, the CDR3 is TGTGCCAGCAGAAAGGGGGGGACGGTCACAGATACGCAGTATTTT. Translated: CASRKGGTVTDTQYF.

The chain couples TRBV6-5 to TRBJ2-7; tentatively, D is TRBD1 (5 bases). Deletions cut 5 bases from V and 9 bases from J, with 14 bases between. The CDR3 has 12 amino acids. Germline lookup yields CDR1 MNHEY and CDR2 SVGAGI. The CDR3: CASSKQGFGQYF. CDR3 DNA: TGTGCCAGCAGTAAGCAGGGATTTGGGCAGTACTTC.